The sequence of this T cell receptor beta chain was determined in a study of T cell repertoires in cytomegalovirus infection. This clonotype has just a few counts. Its antigen is as yet unknown. One entry per CDR3 protein results from TCRdb running MiXCR on the reads. The sample contains roughly 250,000 distinct CDR3 sequences, approximately 24% of which appear only once. V was pared by 4 bases and J by 0 bases, with 13 bases between. This CDR3 region has 16 residues. CDR1 is SGHNT, CDR2 YYREEE, per germline (reference sequence). Points from the study as a whole: HLA-C-restricted TCR beta clonotypes specific for CMV led the ex vivo response.

The sequencing input was CD8+ T cells from PBMCs. The chain recombines TRBV5-4 with TRBJ2-2, with D possibly matching TRBD2 (5 bases). The sequence derives from a human donor in good health (CMV status not recorded). Some clones in this sample may be carry-over from other donors' samples. CDR3 residues: CASSRTQQPNTGELFF. The CDR3 nucleotides read TGTGCCAGCAGCAGGACTCAGCAACCGAACACCGGGGAGCTGTTTTTT.